This T cell receptor beta chain was documented in a study of patients and donors after allogeneic stem cell transplantation. Germline V gene lookup returns CDR1 DFQATT and CDR2 SNEGSKA (reference sequence). Trimming took 0 bases from V and 6 from J; bases not matched to a gene: 12. The CDR3 loop spans 17 amino acids. TCRdb reanalysed the RT-PCR reads using MiXCR and keeps one entry per CDR3 protein. The sample shows over 150,000 distinct CDR3 sequences, over 25% of them seen only once. This clonotype has only a few counts. The chain combines TRBV20-1 with TRBJ2-1, with 9 bases aligning to TRBD2. The specimen was blood, either unsorted or a sorted T cell fraction (not recorded which). This clonotype was sampled from a human donor who was either an allogeneic HSCT recipient or a stem cell or donor lymphocyte infusion donor (not recorded which). It is not recorded whose cells these are; they may come from a transplant donor. The CDR3 spells CSARDAIASGIFNEQFF. CDR3 sequence (DNA): TGCAGTGCTAGAGATGCTATTGCTAGCGGGATTTTCAATGAGCAGTTCTTC.